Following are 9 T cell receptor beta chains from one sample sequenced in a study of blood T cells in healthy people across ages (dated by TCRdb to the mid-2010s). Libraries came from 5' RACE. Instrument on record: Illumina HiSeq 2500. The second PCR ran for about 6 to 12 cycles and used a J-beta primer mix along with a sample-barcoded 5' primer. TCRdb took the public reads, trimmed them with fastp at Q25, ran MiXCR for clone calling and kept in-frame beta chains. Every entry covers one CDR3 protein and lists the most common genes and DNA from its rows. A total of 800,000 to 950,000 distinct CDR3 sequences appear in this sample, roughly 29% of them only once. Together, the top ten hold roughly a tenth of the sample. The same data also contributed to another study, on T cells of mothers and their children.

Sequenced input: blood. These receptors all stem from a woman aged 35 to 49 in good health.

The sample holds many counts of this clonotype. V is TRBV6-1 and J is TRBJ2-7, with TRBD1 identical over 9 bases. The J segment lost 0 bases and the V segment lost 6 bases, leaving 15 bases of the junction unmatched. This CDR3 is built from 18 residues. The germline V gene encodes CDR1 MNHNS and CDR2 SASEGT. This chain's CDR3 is CASRPTGTGRLFSYEQYF. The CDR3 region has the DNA TGTGCCAGCAGACCCACCGGGACAGGGAGGCTATTCTCCTACGAGCAGTACTTC.

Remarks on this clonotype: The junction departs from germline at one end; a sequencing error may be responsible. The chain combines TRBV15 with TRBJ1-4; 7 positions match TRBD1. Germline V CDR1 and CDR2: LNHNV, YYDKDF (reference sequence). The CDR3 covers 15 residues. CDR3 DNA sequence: TGTGCCACCAGCAGACCGGGACAGAGTCGGGAAAAACGGTTTTTT. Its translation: CATSRPGQSREKRFF.

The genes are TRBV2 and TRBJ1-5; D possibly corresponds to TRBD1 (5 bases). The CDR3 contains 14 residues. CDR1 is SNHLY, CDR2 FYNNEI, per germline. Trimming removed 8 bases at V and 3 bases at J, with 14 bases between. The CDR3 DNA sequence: TGTGCCAGCGCGGACACCGGATCCAATCAGCCCCAGCATTTT. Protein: CASADTGSNQPQHF.

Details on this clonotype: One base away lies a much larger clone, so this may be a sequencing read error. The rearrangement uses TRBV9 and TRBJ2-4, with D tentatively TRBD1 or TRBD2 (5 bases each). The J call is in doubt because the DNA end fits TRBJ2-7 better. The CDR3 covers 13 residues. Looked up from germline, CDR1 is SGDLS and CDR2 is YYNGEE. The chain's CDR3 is CAISVDGASEQYF. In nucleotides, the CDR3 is TGTGCCATCAGCGTAGACGGGGCGAGCGAGCAGTACTTC.

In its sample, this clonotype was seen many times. DNA of the CDR3: TGCGCCAGCAGGTGGACGAGCCTTCTTGCCACAGATACGCAGTATTTT. Its translation is CASRWTSLLATDTQYF. The chain employs TRBV5-1 and TRBJ2-3; D is unresolved. Germline CDR1 SGHRS, CDR2 YFSETQ. The germline V and J ends were trimmed by 5 bases and 2 bases, with 18 bases remaining between them. CDR3 length: 16 residues.

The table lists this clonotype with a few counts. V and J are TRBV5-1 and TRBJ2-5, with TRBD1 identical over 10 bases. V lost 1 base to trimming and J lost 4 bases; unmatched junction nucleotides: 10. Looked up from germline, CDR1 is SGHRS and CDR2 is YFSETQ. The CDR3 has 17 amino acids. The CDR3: CASSLSLDRGGGETQYF. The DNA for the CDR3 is TGCGCCAGCAGCTTGAGTTTGGACAGGGGGGGAGGAGAGACCCAGTACTTC.

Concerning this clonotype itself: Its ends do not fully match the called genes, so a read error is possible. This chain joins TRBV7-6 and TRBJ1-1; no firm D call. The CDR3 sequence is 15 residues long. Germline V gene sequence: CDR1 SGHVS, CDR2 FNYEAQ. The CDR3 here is CASAPPGGPHTEAFF. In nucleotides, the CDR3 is TGTGCCAGCGCCCCGCCCGGAGGGCCCCACACCGAAGCTTTCTTT.

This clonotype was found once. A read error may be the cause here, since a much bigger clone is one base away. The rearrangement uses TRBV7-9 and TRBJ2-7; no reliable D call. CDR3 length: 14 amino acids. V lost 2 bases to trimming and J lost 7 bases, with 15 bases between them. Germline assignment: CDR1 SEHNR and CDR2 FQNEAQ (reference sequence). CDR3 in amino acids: CASSLTVSGYEQYF. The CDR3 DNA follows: TGTGCCAGCAGCTTAACGGTGTCAGGATATGAGCAGTACTTC.

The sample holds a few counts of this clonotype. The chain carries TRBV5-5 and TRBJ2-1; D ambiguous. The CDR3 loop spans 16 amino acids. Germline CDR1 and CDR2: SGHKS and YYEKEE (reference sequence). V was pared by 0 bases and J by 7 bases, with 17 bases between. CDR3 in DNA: TGTGCCAGCAGCTTGGAACGTAGGTTGGGATTAAATGAGCAGTTCTTC. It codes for CASSLERRLGLNEQFF.